This TCR beta chain comes out of a study of regulatory T cells in long-lasting Graves disease. Study-wide background: The study enrolled newly diagnosed Graves' patients on antithyroid drugs under 3 months. Study-wide findings and caveats: What was studied was peripheral blood only, and not thyroid tissue.

Indicated time point: newly diagnosed GD, antithyroid drugs for less than 3 months. The authors made the TCR library using RNA they extracted from PBMCs. CDR1 SQVTM and CDR2 ANQGSEA come from the germline V gene. Trimming took 7 bases from V and 4 from J; bases not matched to a gene: 3. The CDR3 runs 13 residues. Researchers made TCR beta libraries by using iRepertoire HTBI primers and running Arm-PCR on CDR3 regions. TCRdb redid the calling of the multiplex PCR reads with MiXCR, one entry per CDR3 protein. The sample includes 250,000 to 400,000 distinct CDR3 sequences, roughly 18% seen only once; the top ten take about 39%. About this clonotype: The antigen is undetermined.

This rearrangement joins TRBV29-1 to TRBJ2-3; 12 nucleotides line up with TRBD2. The sequence derives from a female donor with Graves disease. This sample comprised peripheral blood mononuclear cells (PBMCs), obtained at new diagnosis, from a patient treated with antithyroid drugs. CDR3 nucleotide sequence: TGCAGCGGGACTAGCGGGAAGCCAGATACGCAGTATTTT. Translated, it gives CSGTSGKPDTQYF.